This T cell receptor (beta chain) was captured by sequencing in a study of esophageal squamous cell carcinoma under preoperative chemotherapy (dated 2018 in TCRdb). About the full investigation: In the study, TCR repertoires were profiled in both peripheral blood T cells and tumor-infiltrating lymphocytes. The effects of paclitaxel-nedaplatin chemotherapy on T-cell receptor repertoires in patients with esophageal squamous cell carcinoma were assessed. Five or six patients with primary esophageal squamous cell carcinoma made up the cohort. Repertoires from samples taken before paclitaxel-nedaplatin therapy were compared with repertoires from samples taken after paclitaxel-nedaplatin therapy. The full study reports these points: A significant increase in TCR diversity was observed in peripheral T cells after chemotherapy, whereas no such increase was observed in tumor-infiltrating lymphocytes. The cohort was small, with only 5 or 6 patients with esophageal squamous cell carcinoma analyzed. Clonotype frequencies shifted immediately and substantially under paclitaxel-nedaplatin therapy, and abundant clones were more likely to contract than to amplify. Post-treatment tumor-infiltrating lymphocytes appeared to be derived in part from peripheral T cells migrating into the tumor, rather than solely from local clonal changes.

Counted from cysteine to phenylalanine, this CDR3 has 13 amino acids. Kept here is only the CDR3 DNA, which spans 39 bases and is read in frame from base 1. Deletion took 4 bases off V and 6 bases off J, with a span of 12 bases between the germline ends. The germline V gene specifies MNHNS as CDR1 and SASEGT as CDR2. This specimen's time point label, interpreted: before preoperative PTX-NDP chemotherapy. Before surgery, patients were given paclitaxel-nedaplatin as preoperative chemotherapy. The library was obtained by PCR. TCRdb records HiSeq X Ten as the sequencer. High-throughput sequencing was used to characterize TCR repertoires. Starting from the raw public reads, TCRdb applied fastp trimming at Q25, assembled clones with MiXCR and retained in-frame beta chains. Each CDR3 protein appears once, grouped with its most common genes and DNA. Present in this sample are roughly 12,000 distinct CDR3 sequences, roughly half of which were seen just once. Of the sample, roughly 17% is held by the ten largest clones.

As for this clonotype: What this receptor recognizes is not known. Base qualities are not at hand, and no much larger clone is one base apart.

This specimen was taken from a patient given preoperative chemotherapy. This TCR was sampled from a human donor with esophageal squamous cell carcinoma. The donor label of this sample is uncertain. The chain couples TRBV6-1 to TRBJ1-2; possibly the D gene is TRBD1, per 6 matching bases. The nucleotide sequence is given as TGTGCCAGCAGTGTAGAGGGGGTGGATGGCTACACCTTC. Protein translation: CASSVEGVDGYTF.